This T cell receptor beta chain is from a study of T-cell reconstitution after alpha-beta-depleted transplantation in children. Notes on the study in general: T-cell counts and diversity at one year following transplant were attributed mainly to newly produced T cells. Several hundred graft clones that had expanded were reportedly the source of alpha-beta T cells about two months after transplant. Day-60 TCRbeta diversity that was high in some patients was derived from surviving recipient T cells and thymic progenitors.

The authors prepared the TCRbeta library with unique molecular identifiers. In TCRdb, the PCR reads were re-called with MiXCR into one record per CDR3 protein. This sample has almost 500,000 distinct CDR3 sequences, with approximately 10% found just once. For this clonotype: What it binds is unknown. This may arise from a read error, as a much more abundant clone is one base away.

The starting material was PBMCs, obtained before TCRalphabeta/CD19-depleted stem cell transplant. The source is a child aged 2-15 years with inherited bone marrow failure, due to receive a stem cell transplant.

CDR3 sequence reads: CASSSTGRGARYGDTF. The CDR3 DNA sequence: TGTGCCAGCAGCTCGACGGGCAGGGGCGCCCGTTACGGCGACACCTTC. This rearrangement joins TRBV5-6 to TRBJ1-2; possibly TRBD1 for D (6 bases). V shed 3 bases and J shed 12 bases, with 27 bases lying between them. The CDR3 is 16 amino acids. In germline, CDR1 is SGHDT, CDR2 YYEEEE.